This T cell receptor (beta chain) was observed in a study of cytomegalovirus exposure and HLA in healthy donors. Study outcomes and limitations: Presence/absence analyses assumed roughly uniform sequencing depth across donors, which may not hold. As a later analysis showed, several of the most significant clusters appeared to be linked to common viral pathogens. 164 TCR beta chains were listed as cytomegalovirus-associated. As a later analysis revealed, most CMV-associated TCR beta chains appeared HLA-restricted.

This CDR3 comprises 14 residues. CDR1 is WNHNN and CDR2 is SYGVQD in the germline V gene (reference sequence). The PCR made use of 60 Vbeta and 13 Jbeta primers. Repertoires were generated with immunoSEQ multiplex PCR, while TCRdb's copy carries only in-frame clones and drops some. The sample has about 150,000 clones; 65% to 80% are singletons. This clone appeared a single time. Its antigen is not identified. The V and J genes are TRBV10-1 and TRBJ2-3, with 7 bases matching TRBD2. The sequence came from a man aged 35-49 years in good health and CMV-seropositive. Specimen: PBMCs. CDR3 DNA: TGCGGCAGGGAGGGGTCCTCTAGCACAGATACGCAGTATTTT. Protein: CGREGSSSTDTQYF.